Presented here are 14 T cell receptor beta chains from one specimen sequenced in a study of metastatic and nonmetastatic thyroid tumors. TCRdb re-clonotyped the PCR reads through MiXCR. This table holds 91,000 or so clones, about an eighth found once. Patients were all untreated before their thyroid surgery. The specimen was blood. The origin of the receptors is a female donor with papillary thyroid cancer or a benign thyroid nodule (not recorded which). Some clones in this sample may be carry-over from other donors' samples.

This clone was detected many times. The rearrangement uses TRBV24-1 and TRBJ2-3, with TRBD2 as a possible D gene (5 bases). The CDR3 consists of 14 residues. Germline CDR1 KGHDR, CDR2 SFDVKD. The V end lost 1 base, the J end lost 5 bases, and 9 bases lay between the germline ends. The chain's CDR3 is CATSDFGGGDTQYF. CDR3 sequence (DNA): TGTGCCACCAGTGATTTTGGAGGAGGAGATACGCAGTATTTT.

The table lists this clone with many counts. Within the sample, other DNA sequences also encode this same CDR3. V is TRBV4-1 and J is TRBJ1-1; 8 bases are shared with TRBD1. V was clipped by 0 bases and J by 6 bases; unmatched bases: 9. CDR3 length: 16 residues. Per germline, CDR1 MGHRA and CDR2 YSYEKL. CDR3 residues: CASSQDLYRGLAEAFF. The CDR3 coding sequence is TGCGCCAGCAGCCAAGATCTTTACAGGGGGTTGGCTGAAGCTTTCTTT.

This clone has more than one count but fewer than ten. A read error may be the cause here, since a much bigger clone is one base away. The conserved final phenylalanine or tryptophan is absent from the CDR3, which likely points to a read error. V is TRBV6-2 or TRBV6-3 and J is TRBJ2-4; no definite D call. Trimming pared 5 bases from V and 8 bases from J, leaving 7 bases between. Germline assignment: CDR1 MNHEY and CDR2 SVGEGT. The CDR3 loop spans 11 amino acids. The CDR3 bases are TGTGCCAGCAGTGTGGAGTACATTCAGTACCTC. Translating it yields CASSVEYIQYL.

The chain joins TRBV6-1 to TRBJ2-7; TRBD1 agrees at 8 bases. CDR3 length: 15 residues. The germline CDR1 and CDR2 sequences are MNHNS and SASEGT. Here the CDR3 reads CVNSATGTGLYEQYF. Here the CDR3 DNA reads TGTGTCAACAGTGCTACCGGGACAGGCCTCTACGAGCAGTACTTC.

This clone occurred many times. At one boundary the junction diverges from the germline segment, which might be a read error. V is TRBV11-2 and J is TRBJ2-7; D tentatively reads TRBD1 or TRBD2 (5 bases each). The CDR3 is 18 residues long. The germline gives CDR1 SGHAT, CDR2 FQNNGV. The chain's CDR3 is CASSLNLIRDAVSHEQYF. As DNA, the CDR3 is TGTGCCAGCAGCTTAAATCTAATCCGGGACGCAGTCTCCCACGAGCAGTACTTC. Filled out from reference TRBV11-2 and TRBJ2-7, the complete variable domain reads EAGVAQSPRYKIIEKRQSVAFWCNPISGHATLYWYQQILGQGPKLLIQFQNNGVVDDSQLPKDRFSAERLKGVDSTLKIQPAKLEDSAVYLCASSLNLIRDAVSHEQYFGPGTRLTVT.

The sample holds many counts of this clone. V is TRBV6-1 and J is TRBJ2-2; weak D call: TRBD2 (6 bases). V gave up 5 bases and J gave up 6 bases, with 13 bases separating them. There are 14 residues in the CDR3. CDR1 and CDR2 (germline): MNHNS, SASEGT. The CDR3 region has the DNA TGTGCCAGCAGTACTTGGGACTTTGCCGGGGAGCTGTTTTTT. It encodes CASSTWDFAGELFF.

This clone showed up many times. The chain couples TRBV9 to TRBJ1-5, with D uncertain. CDR1 is SGDLS and CDR2 is YYNGEE in the germline V gene. Trimming took off 0 bases at V and 12 bases at J, with 4 bases between the two ends. This CDR3 is 10 amino acids long. CDR3 in amino acids: CASSVGNQHF. Written as DNA, the CDR3 is TGTGCCAGCAGCGTAGGCAACCAGCATTTT.

This clone was seen a handful of times. The junction does not match germline at one end; this may be a read error. The rearrangement links TRBV4-2 to TRBJ2-5, with D unresolved. CDR3 size: 15 residues. CDR1 is LGHNA, CDR2 YNFKEQ, per germline. The CDR3 nucleotides read TGTACCAGCAGCCAAGATCTCCCTATTCAAGAGACCCAGTACTTC. Translating gives CTSSQDLPIQETQYF.

This clone showed up many times. The J gene is TRBJ2-3, the V gene TRBV9, with unresolved D. The germline CDR1 and CDR2 sequences are SGDLS and YYNGEE. V was cut by 5 bases and J by 2 bases, with 9 bases left in between. This CDR3 has 13 residues. The CDR3 here is CASREIPTDTQYF. DNA of the CDR3: TGTGCCAGCAGGGAGATTCCCACAGATACGCAGTATTTT.

At least ten counts were recorded for this clone. The rearrangement uses TRBV20-1 and TRBJ2-3; 7 nucleotides align to TRBD2. Germline V CDR1 and CDR2: DFQATT, SNEGSKA (reference sequence). The CDR3 has 14 residues. The ends lost 1 base at V and 4 bases at J; junction bases unmatched: 5. This CDR3 is CSARVGGSADTQYF. The CDR3 DNA is TGCAGTGCTAGAGTAGGCGGGAGTGCAGATACGCAGTATTTT.

This clone was seen more than once but under ten times. The chain has TRBV27 and TRBJ2-7; a possible D gene is TRBD1 (6 bases). The CDR3 contains 15 residues. The ends were cut back, 2 bases at V and 0 bases at J, with 11 bases in the middle. CDR1 and CDR2 (germline): MNHEY, SMNVEV (reference sequence). CDR3 nucleotides: TGTGCCAGCAGTTTAGTACAGGGAAGCTCCTACGAGCAGTACTTC. Translation: CASSLVQGSSYEQYF.

This clone was recorded a few times. This may stem from a read error, because a much larger clone lies one nucleotide away. Other nucleotide sequences in the sample specify the same CDR3. V gene TRBV27 combines with J gene TRBJ2-5; 12 bases align to TRBD2. Germline loops: CDR1 MNHEY, CDR2 SMNVEV (reference sequence). With 9 bases clipped from V and 6 bases from J, the junction kept 8 bases outside the gene matches. This CDR3 is built from 14 residues. CDR3 sequence (DNA): TGTGCCAGTAGACTAGCGGGAGCGTTTCAGACCCAGTACTTC. Translating gives CASRLAGAFQTQYF.

In this sample, this clone turned up a few times. This may be a read error, as it is one base from a much larger clone. The rearrangement joins TRBV7-2 to TRBJ2-7, with 8 bases identical to TRBD1. V lost 5 bases and J lost 2; bases outside the gene matches: 8. Germline V gives CDR1 SGHTA, CDR2 FQGNSA. This CDR3 is 15 amino acids long. This CDR3 is CASSRRQGTTYEQYF. CDR3 nucleotide sequence: TGTGCCAGCAGCCGCAGACAGGGGACCACCTACGAGCAGTACTTC.

Many counts were recorded for this clone. This may be a read error, as it is one base from a much larger clone. The chain links TRBV7-3 to TRBJ1-4; TRBD1 aligns across 8 bases. V trimming: 6 bases; J trimming: 4 bases; junction bases outside the gene matches: 7. CDR3 length equals 15 residues. The germline V gene encodes CDR1 SGHTA and CDR2 FQGTGA. The CDR3 protein is CASSRGQGSNEKLFF. CDR3 nucleotides: TGTGCCAGCAGTCGAGGACAGGGCAGTAATGAAAAACTGTTTTTT. The full variable domain, rest sourced from reference TRBV7-3 and TRBJ1-4, is GAGVSQTPSNKVTEKGKYVELRCDPISGHTALYWYRQSLGQGPEFLIYFQGTGAADDSGLPNDRFFAVRPEGSVSTLKIQRTERGDSAVYLCASSRGQGSNEKLFFGSGTQLSVL.